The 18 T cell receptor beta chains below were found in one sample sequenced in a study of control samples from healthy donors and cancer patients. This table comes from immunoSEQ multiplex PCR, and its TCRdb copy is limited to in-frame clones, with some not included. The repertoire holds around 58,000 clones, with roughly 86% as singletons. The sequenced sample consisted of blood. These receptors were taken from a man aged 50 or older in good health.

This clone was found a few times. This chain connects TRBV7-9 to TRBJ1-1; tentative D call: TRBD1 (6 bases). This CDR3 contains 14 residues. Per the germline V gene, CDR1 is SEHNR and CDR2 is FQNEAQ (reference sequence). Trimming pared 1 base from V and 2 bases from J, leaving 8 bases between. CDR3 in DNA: TGTGCCAGCAGCTTAGGCAGGGGAAACACTGAAGCTTTCTTT. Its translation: CASSLGRGNTEAFF.

The CDR3 sequence is CASSPTGLAFNEQFF. In DNA, the CDR3 is TGTGCCAGCAGCCCGACAGGGTTGGCGTTCAATGAGCAGTTCTTC. This chain connects TRBV6-5 to TRBJ2-1; 7 nucleotides match TRBD1. Germline V gives CDR1 MNHEY, CDR2 SVGAGI. CDR3 length: 15 amino acids. V shed 6 bases, J shed 6 bases, and the junction held 11 bases outside the gene matches.

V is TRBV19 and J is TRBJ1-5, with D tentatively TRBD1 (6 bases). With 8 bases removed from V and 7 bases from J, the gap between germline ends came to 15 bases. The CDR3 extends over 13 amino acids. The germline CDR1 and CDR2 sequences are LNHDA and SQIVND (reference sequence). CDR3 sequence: CASARGVRQPQHF. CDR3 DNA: TGTGCCAGTGCAAGGGGGGTACGGCAGCCCCAGCATTTT.

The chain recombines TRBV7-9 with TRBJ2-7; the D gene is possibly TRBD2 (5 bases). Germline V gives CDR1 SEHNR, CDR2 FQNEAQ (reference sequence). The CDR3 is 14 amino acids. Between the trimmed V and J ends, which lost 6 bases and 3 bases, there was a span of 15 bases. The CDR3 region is CASSPTGNHYEQYF. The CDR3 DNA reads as TGTGCCAGCAGTCCAACCGGGAACCACTACGAGCAGTACTTC.

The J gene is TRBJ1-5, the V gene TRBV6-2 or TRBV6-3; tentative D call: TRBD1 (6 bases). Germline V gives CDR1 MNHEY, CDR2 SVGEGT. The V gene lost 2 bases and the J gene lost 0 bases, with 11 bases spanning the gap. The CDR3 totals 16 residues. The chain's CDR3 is CASSYPDRYSNQPQHF. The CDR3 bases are TGTGCCAGCAGTTACCCCGACAGGTATAGCAATCAGCCCCAGCATTTT.

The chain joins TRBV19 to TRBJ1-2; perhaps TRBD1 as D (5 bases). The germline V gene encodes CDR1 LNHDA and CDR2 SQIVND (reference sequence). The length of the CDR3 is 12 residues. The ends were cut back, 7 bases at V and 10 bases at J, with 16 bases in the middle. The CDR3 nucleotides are TGTGCCAGTACGAGGAGGGAAGGGGTCTACACCTTC. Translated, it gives CASTRREGVYTF.

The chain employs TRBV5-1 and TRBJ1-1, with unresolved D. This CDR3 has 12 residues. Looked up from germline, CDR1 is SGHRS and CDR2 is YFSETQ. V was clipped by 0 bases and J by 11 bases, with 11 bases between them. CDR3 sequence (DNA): TGCGCCAGCAGCTTGGGGCTGGGAAGTGCTTTCTTT. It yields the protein CASSLGLGSAFF.

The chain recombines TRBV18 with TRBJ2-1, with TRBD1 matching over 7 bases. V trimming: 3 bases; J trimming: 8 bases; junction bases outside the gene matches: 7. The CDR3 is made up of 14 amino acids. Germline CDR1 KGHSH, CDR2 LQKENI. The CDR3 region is CASSPGQSSDEQFF. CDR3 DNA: TGTGCCAGCTCACCGGGACAGAGTAGCGATGAGCAGTTCTTC.

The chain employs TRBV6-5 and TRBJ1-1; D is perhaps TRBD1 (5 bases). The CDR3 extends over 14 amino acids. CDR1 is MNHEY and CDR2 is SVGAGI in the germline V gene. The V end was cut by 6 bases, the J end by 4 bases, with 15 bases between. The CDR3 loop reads CASSGRAGGTEAFF. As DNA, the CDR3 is TGTGCCAGCAGCGGGAGGGCGGGGGGCACTGAAGCTTTCTTT.

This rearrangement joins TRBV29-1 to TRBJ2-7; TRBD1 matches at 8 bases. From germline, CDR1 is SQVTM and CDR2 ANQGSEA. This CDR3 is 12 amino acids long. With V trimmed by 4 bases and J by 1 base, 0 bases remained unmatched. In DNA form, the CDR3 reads TGCAGCGTTGGGACAGGGTCCTACGAGCAGTACTTC. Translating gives CSVGTGSYEQYF.

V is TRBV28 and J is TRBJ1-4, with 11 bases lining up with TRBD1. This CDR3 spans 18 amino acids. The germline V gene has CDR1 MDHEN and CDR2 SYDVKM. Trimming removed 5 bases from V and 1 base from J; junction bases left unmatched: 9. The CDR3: CASSRVLGTGGTNEKLFF. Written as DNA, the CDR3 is TGTGCCAGCAGTCGGGTTCTTGGGACAGGGGGAACTAATGAAAAACTGTTTTTT.

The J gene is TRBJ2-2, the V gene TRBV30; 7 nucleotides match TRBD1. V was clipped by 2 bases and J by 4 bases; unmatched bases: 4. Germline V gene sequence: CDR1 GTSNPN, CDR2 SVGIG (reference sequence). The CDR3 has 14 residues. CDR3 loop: CAWSRDSLTGELFF. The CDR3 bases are TGTGCCTGGAGTCGGGACAGCCTCACCGGGGAGCTGTTTTTT.

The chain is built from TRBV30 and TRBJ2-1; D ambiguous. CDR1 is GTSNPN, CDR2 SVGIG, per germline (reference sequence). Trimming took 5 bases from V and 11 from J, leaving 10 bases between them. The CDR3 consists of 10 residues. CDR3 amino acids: CAWFSGQQFF. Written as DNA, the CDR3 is TGTGCCTGGTTCTCGGGTCAGCAGTTCTTC.

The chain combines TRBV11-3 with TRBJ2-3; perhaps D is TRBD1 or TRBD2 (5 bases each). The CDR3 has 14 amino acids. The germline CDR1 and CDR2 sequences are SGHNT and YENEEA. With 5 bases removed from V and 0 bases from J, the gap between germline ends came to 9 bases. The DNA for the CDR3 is TGTGCCAGCAGCGAGGGGCTTAGCACAGATACGCAGTATTTT. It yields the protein CASSEGLSTDTQYF. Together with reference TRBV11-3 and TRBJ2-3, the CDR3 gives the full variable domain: EAGVVQSPRYKIIEKKQPVAFWCNPISGHNTLYWYLQNLGQGPELLIRYENEEAVDDSQLPKDRFSAERLKGVDSTLKIQPAELGDSAVYLCASSEGLSTDTQYFGPGTRLTVL.

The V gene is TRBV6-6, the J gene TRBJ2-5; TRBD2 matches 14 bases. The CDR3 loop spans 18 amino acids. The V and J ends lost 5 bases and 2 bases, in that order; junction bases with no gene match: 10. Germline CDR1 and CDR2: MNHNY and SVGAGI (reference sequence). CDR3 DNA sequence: TGTGCCAGCAGTCGGGGACTAGCGGGAGCAACTCTACAAGAGACCCAGTACTTC. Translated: CASSRGLAGATLQETQYF.

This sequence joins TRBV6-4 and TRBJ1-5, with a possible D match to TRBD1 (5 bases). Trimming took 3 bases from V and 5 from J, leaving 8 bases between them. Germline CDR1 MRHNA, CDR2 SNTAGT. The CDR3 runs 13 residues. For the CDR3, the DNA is TGTGCCAGCAGTGAGGGGGAGGATCAGCCCCAGCATTTT. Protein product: CASSEGEDQPQHF.

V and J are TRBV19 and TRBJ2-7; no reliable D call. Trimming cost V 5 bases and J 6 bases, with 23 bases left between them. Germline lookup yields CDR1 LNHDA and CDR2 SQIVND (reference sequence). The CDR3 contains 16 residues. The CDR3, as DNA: TGTGCCAGTAGTTTTACCGGTGAACTCCTGTTTGCCGAGCAGTACTTC. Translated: CASSFTGELLFAEQYF.

The CDR3 DNA is TGTGCCAGCACCGTATACAGGGTTGAAAATGGCTACACCTTC. This encodes CASTVYRVENGYTF. V and J are TRBV28 and TRBJ1-2; D is perhaps TRBD1 (6 bases). V lost 7 bases and J 6 bases, leaving 18 bases between the germline ends. The CDR3 is 14 amino acids. Germline V gene sequence: CDR1 MDHEN, CDR2 SYDVKM.